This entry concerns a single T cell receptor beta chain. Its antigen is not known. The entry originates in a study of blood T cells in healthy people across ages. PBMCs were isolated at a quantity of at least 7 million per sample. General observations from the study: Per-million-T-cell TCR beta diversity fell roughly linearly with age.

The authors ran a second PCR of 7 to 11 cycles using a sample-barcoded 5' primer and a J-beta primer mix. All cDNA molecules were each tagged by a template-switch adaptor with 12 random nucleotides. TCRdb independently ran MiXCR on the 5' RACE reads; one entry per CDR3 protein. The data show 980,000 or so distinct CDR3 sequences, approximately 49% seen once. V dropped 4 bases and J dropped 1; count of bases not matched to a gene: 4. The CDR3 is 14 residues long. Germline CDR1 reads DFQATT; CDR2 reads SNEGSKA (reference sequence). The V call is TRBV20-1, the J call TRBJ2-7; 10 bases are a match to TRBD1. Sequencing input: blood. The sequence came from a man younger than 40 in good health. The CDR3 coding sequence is TGCAGTGCTATCCGACAGGGGGCTTCCTACGAGCAGTACTTC. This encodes CSAIRQGASYEQYF.